The present T cell receptor beta chain was sequenced within a study of T cells in Graves' hyperthyroidism and ophthalmopathy. Overall study findings and caveats: From stable hyperthyroidism, ophthalmopathy was set apart by a 13 V-J model.

As for this clonotype: Its antigen remains unidentified.

CDR1 SGHRS and CDR2 YFSETQ come from the germline V gene. The CDR3 contains 16 residues. The V end was cut by 4 bases, the J end by 0 bases, with 17 bases between. Amplification targeted TCR beta CDR3 regions from RNA transcripts. The HTBI set primed first-round TCR CDR3 RT-PCR. TCRdb called the multiplex PCR reads again in MiXCR, with one record for every CDR3 protein. This sample yields 600,000 to 700,000 distinct CDR3 sequences, of which about 45% are seen a single time; roughly 6.5% belongs to the top ten. The sequence came from an adult man with Graves' disease, either hyperthyroidism or ophthalmopathy (not recorded which). The chain couples TRBV5-1 to TRBJ2-7, with D possibly being TRBD1 (6 bases). Sequences were obtained from peripheral blood or thyroid tissue (not recorded which). The CDR3 here is CASSLRPGHGSYEQYF. Written as DNA, the CDR3 is TGCGCCAGCAGCCTACGACCGGGACACGGCTCCTACGAGCAGTACTTC.